This paragraph reports one T cell receptor beta chain. Its cognate antigen is unknown. The sample originates from a study of T cell responses to AZD1222 COVID-19 vaccine. Notes on the study in general: Seropositive AZD1222 recipients at baseline numbered only six or seven.

TCRdb keeps only in-frame clones here, not all; method: immunoSEQ multiplex PCR. Among approximately 100,000 clones listed, over 90% were seen once. V dropped 5 bases and J dropped 2; count of bases not matched to a gene: 5. This CDR3 contains 15 residues. Germline CDR1 ENHRY, CDR2 SYGVKD. The V gene is TRBV10-3, the J gene TRBJ2-7; 11 bases agree with TRBD2. The material sequenced was peripheral blood, taken on day 0 of AZD1222 vaccination. The sequence was collected from an adult in good health. CDR3 region: CAISTTTSGTYEQYF. The CDR3 nucleotides read TGTGCCATCAGTACTACGACTAGCGGGACCTACGAGCAGTACTTC.